This T cell receptor beta chain was obtained from a study of cytomegalovirus exposure and HLA in healthy donors. Points from the study as a whole: While the bulk of TCR sequences proved rare, some public TCRs turned up in many donors.

Primers included in the PCR were 60 Vbeta and 13 Jbeta primers. Measured with immunoSEQ multiplex PCR; TCRdb has only the in-frame clones, and not every one. The sample consists of 150,000 to 200,000 clones, about 79% of them appearing once. V dropped 4 bases and J dropped 6; count of bases not matched to a gene: 9. The CDR3 extends over 17 amino acids. Germline loops: CDR1 SGHNT, CDR2 YYREEE (reference sequence). As for this clone: Its antigen remains unknown.

The sequenced material came from PBMCs. V is TRBV5-4 and J is TRBJ2-5; 16 positions match TRBD2. This receptor was identified in a man over 45 in good health and CMV-seropositive. The CDR3 region has the DNA TGTGCCAGCAGCCCCGGGACTAGCGGGGGGGCCAGAAAGACCCAGTACTTC. Encoded protein: CASSPGTSGGARKTQYF.